One sample yielded the 30 T cell receptor beta chains listed below, sequenced in a study of CD8+ T cells in alopecia areata (dated by TCRdb to the late 2010s). Library method: the immunoSEQ multiplex PCR assay. For TCR sequencing, RNA was extracted from every sample and reverse transcribed into cDNA to serve as template. This is the immuneACCESS table as TCRdb keeps it, with only in-frame sequences that have V and J called. A part of the clones is gone; compared with another copy, unresolved V genes explain less than half, and the rest is unexplained. The sample table records 4,800 or so clones; approximately 90% of these occur just once. The ten top clones hold about a fifth of the sample. In the paper's terms, the time point label means: about 4 weeks on oral tofacitinib. According to the study, the label for this sample's treatment or condition signals: oral pan-JAK inhibitor, 5-10 mg twice daily. From alopecia areata patients, peripheral blood was collected along with lesional scalp punch biopsies.

This material consisted of skin, taken at week 4, from a patient treated with tofacitinib. These receptors were collected from a human donor with alopecia areata.

This clone has just a few counts. The chain recombines TRBV5-4 with TRBJ2-6; the D is unclear. The CDR3 spans 17 residues. V was pared by 0 bases and J by 1 base, with 11 bases between. Germline-derived CDR1 and CDR2 are SGHNT and YYREEE (reference sequence). The chain's CDR3 is CASSLVSGPSGANVLTF. As DNA, the CDR3 is TGTGCCAGCAGCTTGGTTTCAGGCCCATCTGGGGCCAACGTCCTGACTTTC.

The chain employs TRBV12-5 and TRBJ1-1; 9 nucleotides line up with TRBD1. Germline loops: CDR1 LGHNT, CDR2 FRNRAP. The CDR3 is 19 amino acids. J lost 1 base, V lost 4 bases, and 16 bases had no gene match. The CDR3 spells CASGSSWTTGGSRNTEAFF. The CDR3 nucleotides are TGTGCTAGTGGTTCCTCCTGGACGACAGGGGGTTCGAGGAACACTGAAGCTTTCTTT.

The gene calls are TRBV28 and TRBJ2-7; D perhaps matches TRBD1 (5 bases). V lost 4 bases, J lost 3 bases, and 16 bases lay in between. This CDR3 has 15 amino acids. Germline V gene lookup returns CDR1 MDHEN and CDR2 SYDVKM. CDR3: CASSSPGPSDYEQYF. CDR3 DNA: TGTGCCAGCAGTTCGCCAGGGCCTTCCGACTACGAGCAGTACTTC.

The chain has TRBV2 and TRBJ1-1; D not resolved. The CDR3 has 14 residues. The V gene lost 6 bases and the J gene lost 1 base, with 12 bases spanning the gap. CDR1 and CDR2 from the germline V gene are SNHLY and FYNNEI. CDR3 in amino acids: CASSVGMPNTEAFF. CDR3 nucleotide sequence: TGTGCCAGCAGCGTAGGGATGCCGAACACTGAAGCTTTCTTT.

The chain is built from TRBV29-1 and TRBJ2-1, with D maybe TRBD1 (5 bases). The CDR3 runs to 14 residues. V shed 3 bases and J shed 2 bases, with 11 bases lying between them. The germline V gene has CDR1 SQVTM and CDR2 ANQGSEA. This CDR3 is CSVDRQGTYNEQFF. DNA for the CDR3: TGCAGCGTTGATCGGCAGGGTACCTACAATGAGCAGTTCTTC.

The chain recombines TRBV4-1 with TRBJ2-3; 8 bases map to TRBD2. This CDR3 contains 16 residues. In germline, CDR1 is MGHRA, CDR2 YSYEKL. With 0 bases clipped from V and 0 bases from J, the junction kept 2 bases outside the gene matches. CDR3 sequence (DNA): TGCGCCAGCAGCCAAGAAAAGCGGGGGAGCACAGATACGCAGTATTTT. Translating it yields CASSQEKRGSTDTQYF.

The CDR3 protein is CASSTGPNYEQYF. DNA of the CDR3: TGTGCCAGCAGCACCGGCCCTAACTACGAGCAGTACTTC. This sequence joins TRBV5-6 and TRBJ2-7; D is ambiguous. The CDR3 contains 13 residues. The V and J ends lost 4 bases and 3 bases respectively, with 11 bases between them. Germline CDR1 reads SGHDT; CDR2 reads YYEEEE.

The J gene is TRBJ1-2, the V gene TRBV7-2, with D maybe TRBD1 (6 bases). CDR1 and CDR2 (germline): SGHTA, FQGNSA. The CDR3 is 14 residues long. V dropped 5 bases and J dropped 4 bases, with 14 bases sitting between them. The CDR3 spells CASSPAGARYGYTF. The CDR3 nucleotides read TGTGCCAGCAGCCCCGCGGGGGCTCGCTATGGCTACACCTTC.

This clone was found once. The J gene is TRBJ1-2, the V gene TRBV27; TRBD1 is a possible D gene (5 bases). V lost 7 bases, J lost 12 bases, and 24 bases lay in between. The CDR3 is 14 residues long. CDR1 is MNHEY, CDR2 SMNVEV, per germline (reference sequence). CDR3 sequence reads: CASMSRVGVGFHTF. The CDR3 region has the DNA TGTGCCAGCATGAGCAGGGTAGGGGTCGGATTCCACACCTTC.

The chain recombines TRBV29-1 with TRBJ1-5; possibly TRBD1 for D (5 bases). This CDR3 comprises 13 residues. With 4 bases removed from V and 9 bases from J, the gap between germline ends came to 16 bases. Germline lookup yields CDR1 SQVTM and CDR2 ANQGSEA. CDR3 sequence: CSVGDGFFGPQHF. The DNA of the CDR3 is TGCAGCGTTGGGGACGGGTTTTTTGGGCCCCAGCATTTT.

V is TRBV13 and J is TRBJ1-4; 7 nucleotides line up with TRBD1. Germline-derived CDR1 and CDR2 are PRHDT and FYEKMQ (reference sequence). The CDR3 spans 15 residues. V dropped 7 bases and J dropped 8; count of bases not matched to a gene: 13. This CDR3 reads CASTQTGWEEEKLFF. Here the CDR3 DNA reads TGTGCCAGCACCCAGACAGGGTGGGAGGAAGAAAAACTGTTTTTT.

V usage is TRBV2 and J usage is TRBJ2-7, with D maybe TRBD1 (6 bases). V dropped 4 bases and J dropped 4 bases, with 23 bases sitting between them. Germline CDR1 and CDR2: SNHLY and FYNNEI. CDR3 length: 17 amino acids. The CDR3 coding sequence is TGTGCCAGCAGTGGCCTTTCTACAGGGCTGCAGGGTTACGAGCAGTACTTC. Translated, it gives CASSGLSTGLQGYEQYF.

This clone has a handful of counts. The J gene is TRBJ2-7, the V gene TRBV7-9; the D call may be TRBD1 or TRBD2 (5 bases each). Germline V gives CDR1 SEHNR, CDR2 FQNEAQ (reference sequence). V was trimmed by 9 bases and J by 3 bases, leaving 12 bases between them. The CDR3 runs 12 residues. For the CDR3, the DNA is TGTGCCAGTGGGGACGGAAGCTACGAGCAGTACTTC. Translating gives CASGDGSYEQYF.

The chain links TRBV5-6 to TRBJ1-4, with TRBD1 matching over 8 bases. CDR1 is SGHDT, CDR2 YYEEEE, per germline. This CDR3 has 17 residues. V dropped 1 base and J dropped 3; count of bases not matched to a gene: 8. CDR3 protein: CASSLWTGTKANEKLFF. CDR3 DNA sequence: TGTGCCAGCAGCTTGTGGACAGGGACCAAGGCTAATGAAAAACTGTTTTTT. The variable domain in full, with the rest retrieved from reference TRBV5-6 and TRBJ1-4, is DAGVTQSPTHLIKTRGQQVTLRCSPKSGHDTVSWYQQALGQGPQFIFQYYEEEERQRGNFPDRFSGHQFPNYSSELNVNALLLGDSALYLCASSLWTGTKANEKLFFGSGTQLSVL.

This clone came up once. The genes are TRBV2 and TRBJ2-5; D is unresolved. The germline V and J ends were trimmed by 2 bases and 1 base, with 5 bases remaining between them. CDR3 length: 13 residues. Looked up from germline, CDR1 is SNHLY and CDR2 is FYNNEI. In DNA, the CDR3 is TGTGCCAGCAGTGAAATTCCCCAAGAGACCCAGTACTTC. This translates into CASSEIPQETQYF.

This clone showed up just once. The rearrangement uses TRBV6-1 and TRBJ1-5, with 8 bases identical to TRBD1. CDR1 and CDR2 (germline): MNHNS, SASEGT. This CDR3 comprises 15 residues. Trimming cost V 1 base and J 9 bases; bases outside gene matches: 8. CDR3 bases: TGTGCCAGCAGTGAAGAGGACAGGGTTAAATGGCCCCAGCATTTT. This encodes CASSEEDRVKWPQHF.

This rearrangement joins TRBV9 to TRBJ2-1; 7 bases agree with TRBD1. With V trimmed by 1 base and J by 4 bases, 5 bases remained unmatched. Germline CDR1 and CDR2: SGDLS and YYNGEE. The CDR3 is made up of 15 amino acids. In nucleotides, the CDR3 is TGTGCCAGCAGCGTAAGGGGGCTAGATTACAATGAGCAGTTCTTC. Translation gives CASSVRGLDYNEQFF.

The rearrangement uses TRBV7-9 and TRBJ2-1; D not resolved. Germline lookup yields CDR1 SEHNR and CDR2 FQNEAQ (reference sequence). V was cut by 5 bases and J by 10 bases, with 9 bases left in between. The CDR3 is 11 amino acids. Written as DNA, the CDR3 is TGTGCCAGCAGCCCTTTGAGAGAGCAGTTCTTC. Translating it yields CASSPLREQFF.

The genes are TRBV10-3 and TRBJ1-5; D ambiguous. This CDR3 region has 13 residues. Trimming cost V 4 bases and J 3 bases, with 7 bases left between them. CDR1 and CDR2 (germline): ENHRY, SYGVKD. CDR3 amino acids: CAISGNLNQPQHF. The CDR3 nucleotides read TGTGCCATCAGTGGTAACCTCAATCAGCCCCAGCATTTT.

The chain carries TRBV25-1 and TRBJ2-5; 8 bases align to TRBD2. Trimming at V came to 8 bases and at J to 0 bases, leaving 8 bases not matched to a gene. This CDR3 has 15 residues. Germline V gene sequence: CDR1 MGHDK, CDR2 SYGVNS. The CDR3 sequence: CASGLSGNHQETQYF. The CDR3 bases are TGTGCCAGCGGCCTTAGCGGGAATCACCAAGAGACCCAGTACTTC.

This clone occurred once. This chain links TRBV23-1 with TRBJ2-3; D is uncertain. TRBV23-1 is placed among ORFs of uncertain function. There are 14 residues in the CDR3. Between the trimmed V and J ends, which lost 2 bases and 4 bases, there was a span of 10 bases. CDR3 sequence reads: CASSQPGPADTQYF. Here the CDR3 DNA reads TGCGCCAGCAGTCAACCTGGACCAGCAGATACGCAGTATTTT.

The CDR3 coding sequence is TGCAGCGTGGCCCCTGACACAGATACGCAGTATTTT. This codes for CSVAPDTDTQYF. The genes are TRBV29-1 and TRBJ2-3; no clear D. The V end lost 6 bases, the J end lost 2 bases, and 9 bases lay between the germline ends. This CDR3 contains 12 residues. Germline V gene sequence: CDR1 SQVTM, CDR2 ANQGSEA.

The rearrangement uses TRBV5-6 and TRBJ1-1; TRBD1 aligns across 8 bases. Per germline, CDR1 SGHDT and CDR2 YYEEEE. This CDR3 region has 16 residues. Losses at the gene ends were 5 bases for V and 5 bases for J; bases not matched to a gene: 14. This CDR3 reads CASSGQGGVRVTEAFF. The CDR3 DNA sequence: TGTGCCAGCAGTGGACAGGGTGGCGTTCGGGTAACTGAAGCTTTCTTT.

The CDR3 DNA is TGTGCCTGGGGTGGGACAGGACTATCACCAGTGGTCCAAGAGACCCAGTACTTC. This gives the protein CAWGGTGLSPVVQETQYF. The gene calls are TRBV30 and TRBJ2-5, with 8 nucleotides matching TRBD1. Per germline, CDR1 GTSNPN and CDR2 SVGIG (reference sequence). This CDR3 spans 18 amino acids. V trimming: 5 bases; J trimming: 1 base; junction bases outside the gene matches: 18.

This clone was counted a single time. The chain employs TRBV7-6 and TRBJ2-1, with D unclear. CDR3 length equals 15 residues. Deletions cut 3 bases from V and 10 bases from J, with 19 bases between. The germline V gene has CDR1 SGHVS and CDR2 FNYEAQ. The CDR3 is CASSLGNGWAQEQFF. The CDR3 DNA reads as TGTGCCAGCAGCTTGGGGAACGGGTGGGCGCAGGAGCAGTTCTTC.

This chain uses TRBV6-1 with TRBJ1-1; D ambiguous. Trimming pared 5 bases from V and 1 base from J, leaving 8 bases between. CDR3 length: 13 residues. Germline V gives CDR1 MNHNS, CDR2 SASEGT. Written as DNA, the CDR3 is TGTGCCAGCAGTCCACAAAGGAACACTGAAGCTTTCTTT. This translates into CASSPQRNTEAFF.

V is TRBV2 and J is TRBJ2-3; the match to TRBD2 covers 15 bases. CDR1 and CDR2 from the germline V gene are SNHLY and FYNNEI. V lost 6 bases to trimming and J lost 3 bases; unmatched junction nucleotides: 1. CDR3 length: 15 amino acids. This CDR3 is CASSGTSGGTDTQYF. CDR3 nucleotides: TGTGCCAGCAGCGGGACTAGCGGGGGGACAGATACGCAGTATTTT.

The rearrangement joins TRBV6-5 to TRBJ1-6; 7 nucleotides line up with TRBD1. The CDR3 runs 15 residues. Germline CDR1 reads MNHEY; CDR2 reads SVGAGI. The V gene end was trimmed by 2 bases and the J gene end by 5 bases; junction bases not matched to a gene: 3. The CDR3 coding sequence is TGTGCCAGCAGTTACGGCGGGACAGATAATTCACCCCTCCACTTT. Its translation is CASSYGGTDNSPLHF.

This clone was seen only once. The J gene is TRBJ1-4, the V gene TRBV5-1; D may be TRBD1 (6 bases). The CDR3 has 14 residues. CDR1 and CDR2 from the germline V gene are SGHRS and YFSETQ. The ends were cut back, 4 bases at V and 5 bases at J, with 12 bases in the middle. The CDR3 reads CASSAQGGNEKLFF. The CDR3, as DNA: TGCGCCAGCAGCGCACAGGGAGGGAATGAAAAACTGTTTTTT.

CDR3 nucleotide sequence: TGCGCCAGCAGCCAAAGATCGGGGGAGCTGTTTTTT. It codes for CASSQRSGELFF. The chain couples TRBV5-1 to TRBJ2-2; D gene uncertain. V lost 4 bases and J 8 bases, leaving 9 bases between the germline ends. The CDR3 is 12 amino acids. Germline loops: CDR1 SGHRS, CDR2 YFSETQ.